Included here is one T cell receptor (beta chain) sequence, with context. The sample has other DNA sequences that encode this CDR3 too. The data were produced by immunoSEQ multiplex PCR, yet TCRdb's version contains in-frame clones alone and is incomplete. Among fewer than 250,000 clones listed, 90% were seen once. This specimen belongs to a study of blood T cell repertoires in COVID-19. Within the 2 weeks before study entry, each person in the exposed group met a COVID-19 case. Germline V gene data show CDR1 as LGHDT and CDR2 as YNNKEL (reference sequence). CDR3 length: 16 amino acids. After removal of 1 base from V and 0 bases from J, the junction contained 3 bases not matched to a gene.

Sequenced input: PBMCs or T cells enriched from blood (not recorded which). This sequence originates from a man aged 25 to 45 who had been exposed to COVID-19. The chain joins TRBV3-1 (or the pseudogene TRBV3-2) to TRBJ1-2, with TRBD1 matching 9 bases. The DNA of the CDR3 is TGTGCCAGCAGCCAAGGGAGACAGGGGGCTAACTATGGCTACACCTTC. Its translation is CASSQGRQGANYGYTF.